A single sample gave rise to the 18 T cell receptor beta chains below, sequenced in a study of blood T cell repertoires in COVID-19. This table comes from immunoSEQ multiplex PCR, and its TCRdb copy is limited to in-frame clones, with some not included. Seen here are 250,000 or so clones, roughly 89% observed once, and the top ten hold 0.85% to 1%. The specimen sequenced was peripheral blood. These receptors were collected from a woman aged 40-49 years who had recovered from COVID-19.

The chain employs TRBV9 and TRBJ1-3; a weak D match, TRBD1 (5 bases). CDR3 length: 12 amino acids. Trimming shortened V by 2 bases and J by 10 bases, and 10 bases separated the two germline ends. Germline CDR1 and CDR2: SGDLS and YYNGEE. The CDR3 coding sequence is TGTGCCAGCAGCGTCGGGGGAGGGACCATATATTTT. Its protein product is CASSVGGGTIYF.

CDR3 coding DNA: TGTGCCAGCAGTTCCCAACAGGGCTGGGTACAAGAGACCCAGTACTTC. Amino acid sequence: CASSSQQGWVQETQYF. The rearrangement links TRBV28 to TRBJ2-5; D is possibly TRBD1 (6 bases). Germline V lookup: CDR1 MDHEN, CDR2 SYDVKM. This CDR3 has 16 residues. Trimming shortened V by 4 bases and J by 2 bases, and 17 bases separated the two germline ends.

V is TRBV21-1 and J is TRBJ2-1; no check of the table's D call, TRBD2, against the DNA was made. TRBV21-1 is given as a pseudogene. CDR3 size: 17 residues. This CDR3 reads CASTRERLAGGGNEQFF. The DNA of the CDR3 is TGTGCCAGCACCCGGGAGAGACTAGCGGGAGGGGGCAATGAGCAGTTCTTC.

The chain recombines TRBV24-1 with TRBJ2-2, with a tentative D call TRBD2 (5 bases). The CDR3 runs 17 residues. CDR1 is KGHDR and CDR2 is SFDVKD in the germline V gene. Trimming left V 1 base short and J 6 bases short, with 17 bases between. CDR3 bases: TGTGCCACCAGTGATTTTTCCGGGGTAGGCGTGGCCGGGGAGCTGTTTTTT. Protein: CATSDFSGVGVAGELFF.

V is TRBV2 and J is TRBJ1-2; TRBD1 might be the D (6 bases). The germline V gene has CDR1 SNHLY and CDR2 FYNNEI. Trimming removed 1 base at V and 5 bases at J, with 11 bases between. The CDR3 covers 14 residues. The CDR3 nucleotides read TGTGCCAGCAGTGAAGGAGAGGGGGATTATGGCTACACCTTC. Translated, it gives CASSEGEGDYGYTF.

The chain has TRBV28 and TRBJ2-3, with 10 bases fitting TRBD2. V was clipped by 7 bases and J by 5 bases; unmatched bases: 9. CDR3 length: 15 residues. Germline V gives CDR1 MDHEN, CDR2 SYDVKM. The CDR3 loop reads CASTSASGSRDTQYF. In DNA form, the CDR3 reads TGTGCCAGCACCTCGGCTAGCGGGAGCCGAGATACGCAGTATTTT. Supplemented by reference TRBV28 and TRBJ2-3, the full variable domain reads DVKVTQSSRYLVKRTGEKVFLECVQDMDHENMFWYRQDPGLGLRLIYFSYDVKMKEKGDIPEGYSVSREKKERFSLILESASTNQTSMYLCASTSASGSRDTQYFGPGTRLTVL.

V and J are TRBV25-1 and TRBJ2-1, with 11 bases matching TRBD2. V lost 0 bases and J lost 2; bases outside the gene matches: 3. There are 17 residues in the CDR3. Germline V gene sequence: CDR1 MGHDK, CDR2 SYGVNS. As DNA, the CDR3 is TGTGCCAGCAGTGAATATGTGACTAGCGGGACCTACAATGAGCAGTTCTTC. Translated: CASSEYVTSGTYNEQFF.

V and J are TRBV5-8 and TRBJ2-2; TRBD2 matches 7 bases. CDR1 is SGHTS, CDR2 YDEGEE, per germline. This CDR3 comprises 17 residues. V lost 0 bases and J lost 5; bases outside the gene matches: 10. The CDR3 reads CASSLGLAGQDTGELFF. CDR3 nucleotides: TGTGCCAGCAGCTTGGGACTAGCCGGCCAAGATACCGGGGAGCTGTTTTTT.

The chain joins TRBV4-2 to TRBJ1-4; 7 bases are a match to TRBD1. Germline V gene lookup returns CDR1 LGHNA and CDR2 YNFKEQ. J was trimmed by 0 bases and V by 1 base; bases with no gene match: 8. This CDR3 comprises 18 residues. The CDR3 coding sequence is TGTGCCAGCAGCCAAGGAGGGGACAGCCTAACAACTAATGAAAAACTGTTTTTT. It translates to CASSQGGDSLTTNEKLFF.

V usage is TRBV6-5 and J usage is TRBJ2-1, with a tentative D call TRBD2 (6 bases). Germline CDR1 reads MNHEY; CDR2 reads SVGAGI. V was trimmed by 6 bases and J by 7 bases, leaving 10 bases between them. The CDR3 spans 12 residues. CDR3 in amino acids: CASSIAGNEQFF. The CDR3 DNA reads as TGTGCCAGCAGCATCGCGGGAAATGAGCAGTTCTTC.

The rearrangement joins TRBV2 to TRBJ2-4; TRBD1 matches at 9 bases. The junction had 8 bases not matched to a gene; V was cut back by 7 bases and J by 7 bases. The CDR3 is 14 amino acids. Germline V gives CDR1 SNHLY, CDR2 FYNNEI. Here the CDR3 reads CASTAGQGFNIQYF. Here the CDR3 DNA reads TGTGCCAGCACGGCAGGACAGGGGTTTAACATTCAGTACTTC.

This clone showed up just once. The chain employs TRBV30 and TRBJ1-3; 8 bases agree with TRBD1. Trimming took 3 bases from V and 0 from J; bases not matched to a gene: 13. This CDR3 region has 18 residues. Germline CDR1 is GTSNPN and CDR2 is SVGIG (reference sequence). The CDR3 reads CAWSLLDRGPSSGNTIYF. The DNA for the CDR3 is TGTGCCTGGAGCCTTCTAGACAGGGGTCCGAGCTCTGGAAACACCATATATTTT. The full variable domain, rest sourced from reference TRBV30 and TRBJ1-3, is SQTIHQWPATLVQPVGSPLSLECTVEGTSNPNLYWYRQAAGRGLQLLFYSVGIGQISSEVPQNLSASRPQDRQFILSSKKLLLSDSGFYLCAWSLLDRGPSSGNTIYFGEGSWLTVV.

The J gene is TRBJ2-1, the V gene TRBV24-1, with TRBD2 matching over 10 bases. Per germline, CDR1 KGHDR and CDR2 SFDVKD. J was trimmed by 8 bases and V by 8 bases; bases with no gene match: 8. The CDR3 runs to 14 residues. CDR3 in amino acids: CATKAASGSYEQFF. The CDR3 coding sequence is TGTGCCACCAAGGCGGCTAGCGGGAGCTATGAGCAGTTCTTC.

The CDR3 region has the DNA TGTGCCAGCAGCTTGGGGACAGGGTGGCCCGGGGAGCTGTTTTTT. Protein product: CASSLGTGWPGELFF. The chain joins TRBV5-6 to TRBJ2-2; 8 bases are shared with TRBD1. In germline, CDR1 is SGHDT, CDR2 YYEEEE. V was clipped by 0 bases and J by 6 bases; unmatched bases: 4. The CDR3 loop spans 15 amino acids.

The CDR3 DNA reads as TGTGCCAGCAGCCCACGGCCGGGGTCGGGAGGGGGGGTCAATGAGCAGTTCTTC. Its translation: CASSPRPGSGGGVNEQFF. V usage is TRBV11-3 and J usage is TRBJ2-1; TRBD2 agrees at 8 bases. Germline values: CDR1 SGHNT, CDR2 YENEEA. The V segment lost 5 bases and the J segment 6 bases; nucleotides outside the gene matches: 18. The CDR3 is 18 amino acids.

The chain carries TRBV5-5 and TRBJ2-1; possible D gene TRBD1, 5 bases. Germline CDR1 and CDR2: SGHKS and YYEKEE (reference sequence). This CDR3 is 14 amino acids long. The V gene lost 0 bases and the J gene lost 3 bases, with 7 bases spanning the gap. CDR3 sequence (DNA): TGTGCCAGCAGCTTGGATCAGGGCTACAATGAGCAGTTCTTC. This gives the protein CASSLDQGYNEQFF.

The genes are TRBV7-2 and TRBJ2-2; 7 bases are a match to TRBD2. V lost 5 bases and J lost 7; bases outside the gene matches: 10. The CDR3 has 15 amino acids. CDR1 is SGHTA, CDR2 FQGNSA, per germline. The CDR3 DNA sequence: TGTGCCAGCAGCCCCTGGGGGAGGGATAGCGGGGAGCTGTTTTTT. Translating gives CASSPWGRDSGELFF.

The chain has TRBV4-1 and TRBJ2-1; TRBD1 is a possible D gene (5 bases). The CDR3 is 14 amino acids. CDR1 MGHRA and CDR2 YSYEKL come from the germline V gene. Trimming cost V 4 bases and J 3 bases, with 10 bases left between them. CDR3 residues: CASSLSDSYNEQFF. CDR3 bases: TGCGCCAGCAGCCTAAGCGACAGCTACAATGAGCAGTTCTTC.